This TCR beta chain came from a study of response to subunit inactivated influenza vaccine. Overall study results and limits: New T cells are recruited in small numbers by each seasonal influenza vaccination, according to the authors' suggestion.

Each CDR3 protein gets one entry after TCRdb re-called the RT-PCR reads with MiXCR. The data hold about 500,000 distinct CDR3 sequences, with approximately 15% observed a single time. This clonotype showed up just a few times. What it recognizes is unknown. Per germline, CDR1 MNHEY and CDR2 SMNVEV (reference sequence). V was clipped by 3 bases and J by 10 bases; unmatched bases: 9. This CDR3 comprises 15 residues. J is TRBJ2-1 and V is TRBV27, with TRBD2 identical over 10 bases. The sample here was CD4+ T cells sorted from PBMCs, taken roughly 24 months after vaccination. The sequence derives from a man aged 50-75 years who received an inactivated influenza vaccine. The CDR3 sequence is CASSFGTSGVKEQFF. CDR3 sequence (DNA): TGTGCCAGCAGTTTCGGTACTAGCGGGGTAAAAGAGCAGTTCTTC.